These T cell receptor beta chains were read from a single sample in a study of cytomegalovirus exposure and HLA in healthy donors. The assay was immunoSEQ multiplex PCR, and TCRdb's table has in-frame clones only and misses some. The repertoire holds some 140,000 clones, with roughly four fifths as singletons. The sequenced sample consisted of PBMCs. The source is a woman in her 30s in good health and CMV-seronegative. Each CDR3 is given with its conserved first and last residue. D genes are given only for firm matches. Size values are once, few and many counts, or a class for expanded clones, and some rows have none.

clone size: -; V gene: TRBV7-6; D gene: TRBD1; J gene: TRBJ2-2; CDR3 protein: CASRGDRATGELFF; CDR3 DNA: TGTGCCAGCAGGGGGGACAGGGCGACCGGGGAGCTGTTTTTT
clone size: -; V gene: TRBV4-1; D gene: TRBD1; J gene: TRBJ1-5; CDR3 protein: CASSQPGTGIQPQHF; CDR3 DNA: TGCGCCAGCAGCCAGCCCGGGACAGGGATTCAGCCCCAGCATTTT
clone size: -; V gene: TRBV2; D gene: -; J gene: TRBJ1-2; CDR3 protein: CASSGGSYGYTF; CDR3 DNA: TGTGCCAGCAGTGGAGGTAGCTATGGCTACACCTTC
clone size: -; V gene: TRBV7-9; D gene: TRBD1; J gene: TRBJ1-6; CDR3 protein: CASSPRRSGQGVRNSPLHF; CDR3 DNA: TGTGCCAGCAGCCCCAGACGGTCTGGACAGGGAGTCCGTAATTCACCCCTCCACTTT
clone size: -; V gene: TRBV20-1; D gene: -; J gene: TRBJ2-7; CDR3 protein: CSARGGGEQYF; CDR3 DNA: TGCAGTGCTAGAGGAGGGGGCGAGCAGTACTTC
clone size: -; V gene: TRBV7-9; D gene: -; J gene: TRBJ1-3; CDR3 protein: CASSLTPGTSRSGNTIYF; CDR3 DNA: TGTGCCAGCAGCTTAACCCCCGGGACAAGCCGCTCTGGAAACACCATATATTTT
clone size: -; V gene: TRBV19; D gene: -; J gene: TRBJ1-2; CDR3 protein: CASSIDLGGSYGYTF; CDR3 DNA: TGTGCCAGTAGTATAGATCTGGGGGGAAGCTATGGCTACACCTTC
clone size: few; V gene: TRBV5-1; D gene: -; J gene: TRBJ1-6; CDR3 protein: CASSLGDTDSPLHF; CDR3 DNA: TGCGCCAGCAGCTTGGGGGACACCGACTCACCCCTCCACTTT
clone size: -; V gene: TRBV4-1; D gene: TRBD1; J gene: TRBJ2-7; CDR3 protein: CASSPGQASSYEQYF; CDR3 DNA: TGCGCCAGCAGCCCCGGACAGGCGAGCTCCTACGAGCAGTACTTC
clone size: -; V gene: TRBV20-1; D gene: -; J gene: TRBJ2-3; CDR3 protein: CSATKTDTQYF; CDR3 DNA: TGCAGTGCTACAAAAACAGATACGCAGTATTTT
clone size: -; V gene: TRBV5-1; D gene: TRBD2; J gene: TRBJ2-5; CDR3 protein: CASSIGTKGETQYF; CDR3 DNA: TGCGCCAGCAGCATCGGGACTAAAGGGGAGACCCAGTACTTC
clone size: -; V gene: TRBV6-5; D gene: TRBD1; J gene: TRBJ1-2; CDR3 protein: CASSYSWTGGYGYTF; CDR3 DNA: TGTGCCAGCAGTTACTCTTGGACAGGTGGCTATGGCTACACCTTC
clone size: -; V gene: TRBV7-2; D gene: TRBD1; J gene: TRBJ1-1; CDR3 protein: CASSLTGARNTEAFF; CDR3 DNA: TGTGCCAGCAGCCTAACAGGGGCACGCAACACTGAAGCTTTCTTT
clone size: -; V gene: TRBV7-9; D gene: TRBD1; J gene: TRBJ2-7; CDR3 protein: CASVRDSSYEQYF; CDR3 DNA: TGTGCCAGCGTGAGGGACAGCTCCTACGAGCAGTACTTC
clone size: -; V gene: TRBV7-2; D gene: -; J gene: TRBJ2-7; CDR3 protein: CASSLVTAGNYEQYF; CDR3 DNA: TGTGCCAGCAGCTTAGTCACCGCAGGGAACTACGAGCAGTACTTC
clone size: -; V gene: TRBV27; D gene: TRBD2; J gene: TRBJ2-1; CDR3 protein: CASSLWALAGQPSYNEQFF; CDR3 DNA: TGTGCCAGCAGTTTATGGGCGTTAGCGGGGCAACCGTCATACAATGAGCAGTTCTTC
clone size: -; V gene: TRBV18; D gene: -; J gene: TRBJ1-1; CDR3 protein: CASSQTGVNTEAFF; CDR3 DNA: TGTGCCAGCTCACAGACAGGAGTGAACACTGAAGCTTTCTTT
clone size: -; V gene: TRBV19; D gene: -; J gene: TRBJ1-5; CDR3 protein: CASTRERGSNQPQHF; CDR3 DNA: TGTGCCAGTACCCGGGAAAGAGGCTCGAATCAGCCCCAGCATTTT
clone size: few; V gene: TRBV27; D gene: -; J gene: TRBJ1-1; CDR3 protein: CASSSYREAFF; CDR3 DNA: TGTGCCAGCAGTTCATACAGGGAAGCTTTCTTT
clone size: -; V gene: TRBV6-5; D gene: -; J gene: TRBJ2-7; CDR3 protein: CASTQGGASYEQYF; CDR3 DNA: TGTGCCAGCACCCAAGGGGGGGCCTCCTACGAGCAGTACTTC
clone size: -; V gene: TRBV27; D gene: -; J gene: TRBJ2-5; CDR3 protein: CASSLFGLQETQYF; CDR3 DNA: TGTGCCAGCAGTTTATTCGGTCTACAAGAGACCCAGTACTTC
clone size: -; V gene: TRBV6-5; D gene: -; J gene: TRBJ2-1; CDR3 protein: CASSRGAFEQFF; CDR3 DNA: TGTGCCAGCAGCCGGGGGGCATTTGAGCAGTTCTTC
clone size: once; V gene: TRBV16; D gene: -; J gene: TRBJ1-4; CDR3 protein: CASSQMTPEQGMIEKLFF; CDR3 DNA: TGTGCCAGCAGCCAAATGACCCCCGAACAGGGTATGATCGAAAAACTGTTTTTT
clone size: -; V gene: TRBV27; D gene: TRBD1; J gene: TRBJ2-5; CDR3 protein: CASQDGQGVGETQYF; CDR3 DNA: TGTGCCAGCCAAGATGGACAGGGGGTAGGAGAGACCCAGTACTTC
clone size: -; V gene: TRBV7-2; D gene: TRBD1; J gene: TRBJ2-3; CDR3 protein: CASSSGQGHWDTQYF; CDR3 DNA: TGTGCCAGCAGCTCGGGACAGGGGCATTGGGATACGCAGTATTTT
clone size: once; V gene: TRBV6-1; D gene: -; J gene: TRBJ1-2; CDR3 protein: CASRDNRNYGYTF; CDR3 DNA: TGTGCCAGCAGGGACAATCGAAACTATGGCTACACCTTC
clone size: -; V gene: TRBV28; D gene: TRBD1; J gene: TRBJ2-7; CDR3 protein: CACVSNRGQYF; CDR3 DNA: TGTGCCTGTGTTTCAAACAGGGGGCAGTACTTC
clone size: -; V gene: TRBV5-5; D gene: -; J gene: TRBJ2-3; CDR3 protein: CASSPWTDRSTDTQYF; CDR3 DNA: TGTGCCAGCAGCCCTTGGACAGACCGATCCACAGATACGCAGTATTTT
clone size: -; V gene: TRBV28; D gene: TRBD1; J gene: TRBJ1-2; CDR3 protein: CASSFSGGGGYTF; CDR3 DNA: TGTGCCAGCAGTTTTTCAGGGGGCGGTGGCTACACCTTC
clone size: -; V gene: TRBV2; D gene: TRBD1; J gene: TRBJ2-7; CDR3 protein: CASSNDRGHEQYF; CDR3 DNA: TGTGCCAGCAGCAACGACAGGGGACACGAGCAGTACTTC
clone size: few; V gene: TRBV7-9; D gene: -; J gene: TRBJ1-4; CDR3 protein: CASSLRGLSNEKLFF; CDR3 DNA: TGTGCCAGCAGCTTACGGGGACTGAGCAATGAAAAACTGTTTTTT
clone size: -; V gene: TRBV12-5; D gene: -; J gene: TRBJ1-5; CDR3 protein: CASGQQGSQPQHF; CDR3 DNA: TGTGCTAGTGGGCAGCAGGGAAGTCAGCCCCAGCATTTT
clone size: -; V gene: TRBV10-3; D gene: -; J gene: TRBJ1-2; CDR3 protein: CAISGRGLSEGYTF; CDR3 DNA: TGTGCCATCAGTGGTCGTGGGCTTTCGGAAGGCTACACCTTC
clone size: -; V gene: TRBV7-9; D gene: -; J gene: TRBJ1-1; CDR3 protein: CASSSINRPQSSEAFF; CDR3 DNA: TGTGCCAGCAGCTCGATCAACAGGCCGCAATCCTCTGAAGCTTTCTTT
clone size: -; V gene: TRBV19; D gene: -; J gene: TRBJ1-5; CDR3 protein: CASSDRGNQPQHF; CDR3 DNA: TGTGCCAGTAGCGATAGGGGGAATCAGCCCCAGCATTTT
clone size: -; V gene: TRBV23-1; D gene: -; J gene: TRBJ1-2; CDR3 protein: CASSQSTPGDGNYGYTF; CDR3 DNA: TGCGCCAGCAGTCAATCGACGCCAGGCGATGGGAACTATGGCTACACCTTC
clone size: -; V gene: TRBV6-1; D gene: TRBD2; J gene: TRBJ2-7; CDR3 protein: CASSGLAGGSSYEQYF; CDR3 DNA: TGTGCCAGCAGTGGACTAGCGGGGGGGAGCTCCTACGAGCAGTACTTC
clone size: -; V gene: TRBV5-1; D gene: -; J gene: TRBJ2-5; CDR3 protein: CASSFGVQETQYF; CDR3 DNA: TGCGCCAGCAGCTTCGGGGTACAAGAGACCCAGTACTTC
clone size: -; V gene: TRBV11-2; D gene: TRBD2; J gene: TRBJ2-5; CDR3 protein: CASSLRGGDGGTQYF; CDR3 DNA: TGTGCCAGCAGCTTACGCGGGGGGGACGGTGGGACCCAGTACTTC
clone size: -; V gene: TRBV5-1; D gene: -; J gene: TRBJ2-1; CDR3 protein: CASSVGPTGNEQFF; CDR3 DNA: TGCGCCAGCAGCGTTGGGCCTACGGGGAATGAGCAGTTCTTC
clone size: -; V gene: TRBV28; D gene: -; J gene: TRBJ1-5; CDR3 protein: CASSLTSGTLGNQPQHF; CDR3 DNA: TGTGCCAGCAGTTTAACCTCTGGGACTCTAGGCAATCAGCCCCAGCATTTT
clone size: -; V gene: TRBV5-1; D gene: -; J gene: TRBJ1-1; CDR3 protein: CASSLDPGMNTEAFF; CDR3 DNA: TGCGCCAGCAGCTTGGATCCGGGAATGAACACTGAAGCTTTCTTT
clone size: -; V gene: TRBV7-8; D gene: TRBD1; J gene: TRBJ1-6; CDR3 protein: CASSPTVAATGGASNSPLHF; CDR3 DNA: TGTGCCAGCAGTCCTACCGTGGCTGCAACAGGGGGCGCATCTAATTCACCCCTCCACTTT
clone size: -; V gene: TRBV2; D gene: -; J gene: TRBJ1-4; CDR3 protein: CASLPGLPEKLFF; CDR3 DNA: TGTGCCAGTTTGCCGGGATTACCAGAAAAACTGTTTTTT
clone size: -; V gene: TRBV6-5; D gene: TRBD1; J gene: TRBJ1-1; CDR3 protein: CASSSRQGNTEAFF; CDR3 DNA: TGTGCCAGCAGTTCCAGACAGGGGAACACTGAAGCTTTCTTT
clone size: few; V gene: TRBV7-9; D gene: -; J gene: TRBJ1-3; CDR3 protein: CASSLVNSGNTIYF; CDR3 DNA: TGTGCCAGCAGCTTAGTTAACTCTGGAAACACCATATATTTT
clone size: -; V gene: TRBV19; D gene: TRBD1; J gene: TRBJ1-1; CDR3 protein: CASSRTGEAPEAFF; CDR3 DNA: TGTGCCAGTAGTCGTACAGGGGAGGCTCCTGAAGCTTTCTTT
clone size: -; V gene: TRBV2; D gene: -; J gene: TRBJ1-4; CDR3 protein: CASSAQGRDHEKLFF; CDR3 DNA: TGTGCCAGCAGTGCCCAGGGGCGAGATCATGAAAAACTGTTTTTT
clone size: -; V gene: TRBV5-4; D gene: TRBD1; J gene: TRBJ2-1; CDR3 protein: CASSWFDRGRGEQFF; CDR3 DNA: TGTGCCAGCAGCTGGTTCGACAGGGGGAGGGGTGAGCAGTTCTTC